The clone carrying this TCR beta chain was picked up many times. Trimming at V came to 2 bases and at J to 5 bases, leaving 5 bases not matched to a gene. This CDR3 comprises 14 residues. The data belong to a study of T-cell reconstitution after alpha-beta-depleted transplantation in children. The TCRbeta library incorporated unique molecular identifiers. TCRdb passed the PCR reads through MiXCR, listing each CDR3 protein once. The top ten clones hold less than 5% of a sample with about 610,000 distinct CDR3 sequences, 8% to 11% of them seen once. V gene TRBV12-3 or TRBV12-4 combines with J gene TRBJ1-1; TRBD1 matches at 7 bases. Sequencing used PBMCs from the stem cell graft donor, obtained from the stem cell graft. The sequence was obtained from a human donor who donated a stem cell graft to a child with acute myeloid leukemia. The CDR3: CASSLWGGQTEAFF. The CDR3 DNA reads as TGTGCCAGCAGTTTATGGGGGGGACAGACTGAAGCTTTCTTT.